This T cell receptor beta chain was sequenced for a study of blood T cell repertoires in COVID-19. Across the study: Material from acute and convalescent COVID-19 was sourced from the United States, Italy and Spain. Sample material is recorded as cDNA or gDNA derived from T cells, B-cell-depleted T cells, or PBMCs.

Germline CDR1 SGHRS, CDR2 YFSETQ. The CDR3 totals 15 residues. Trimming at V came to 4 bases and at J to 9 bases, leaving 11 bases not matched to a gene. Per the original data handling: Cell counts per sample came from amplifying reference gene primers. TCRdb keeps only in-frame clones here, not all; method: immunoSEQ multiplex PCR. The DNA was the basis for D and trimming; V, J and clone size are from that table. The sample records around 100,000 clones, 80% to 90% being singletons. Source material: peripheral blood. This rearrangement joins TRBV5-1 to TRBJ2-1; TRBD2 matches 9 bases. The clonotype was recovered from a human donor in a cohort sampled during active COVID-19. This CDR3 reads CASSPSGEGSSEQFF. As DNA, the CDR3 is TGCGCCAGCAGCCCTAGCGGGGAGGGGTCGAGTGAGCAGTTCTTC.